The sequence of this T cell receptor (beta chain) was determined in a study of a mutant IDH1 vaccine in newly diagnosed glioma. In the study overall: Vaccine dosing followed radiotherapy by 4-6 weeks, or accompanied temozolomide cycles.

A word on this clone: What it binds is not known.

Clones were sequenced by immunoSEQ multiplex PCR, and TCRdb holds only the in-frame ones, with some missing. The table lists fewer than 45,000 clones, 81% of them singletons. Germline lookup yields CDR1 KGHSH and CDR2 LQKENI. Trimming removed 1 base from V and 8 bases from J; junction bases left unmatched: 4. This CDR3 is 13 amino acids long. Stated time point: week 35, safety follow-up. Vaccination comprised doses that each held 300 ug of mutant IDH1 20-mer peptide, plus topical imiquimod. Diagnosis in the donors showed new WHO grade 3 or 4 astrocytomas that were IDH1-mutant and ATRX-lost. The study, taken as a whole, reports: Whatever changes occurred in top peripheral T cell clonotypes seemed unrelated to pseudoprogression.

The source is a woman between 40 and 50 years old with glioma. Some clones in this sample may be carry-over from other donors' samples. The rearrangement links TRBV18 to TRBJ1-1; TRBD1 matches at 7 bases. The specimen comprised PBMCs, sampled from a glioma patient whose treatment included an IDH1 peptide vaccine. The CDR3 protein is CASSPRGDSEAFF. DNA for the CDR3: TGTGCCAGCTCACCACGGGGGGACAGCGAAGCTTTCTTT.